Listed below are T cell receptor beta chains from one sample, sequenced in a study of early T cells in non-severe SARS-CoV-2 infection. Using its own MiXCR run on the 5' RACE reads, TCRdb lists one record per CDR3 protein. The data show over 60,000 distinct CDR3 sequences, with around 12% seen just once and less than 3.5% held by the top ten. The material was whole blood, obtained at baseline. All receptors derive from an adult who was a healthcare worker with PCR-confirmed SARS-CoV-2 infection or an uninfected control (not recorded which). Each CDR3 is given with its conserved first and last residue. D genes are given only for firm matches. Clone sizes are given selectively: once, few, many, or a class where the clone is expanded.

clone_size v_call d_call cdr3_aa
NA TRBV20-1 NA CSAVAETSSYNEQFF
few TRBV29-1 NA CSVASANYGYTF
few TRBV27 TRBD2 CASSSHKPLLAGYNEQFF
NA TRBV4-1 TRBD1 CASSPGQGALLLLNTEAFF
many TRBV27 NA CASSLTGASTDTQYF
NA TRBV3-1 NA CASSQDKGLGGNTIYF
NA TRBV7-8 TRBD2 CASSWGGGTDTQYF
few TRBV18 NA CASSPLDPKDSGKQYF
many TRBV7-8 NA CASSFTGFTEAFF
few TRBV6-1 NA CASSEVGETQYF
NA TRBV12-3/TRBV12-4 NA CASSLYTGSTDTQYF
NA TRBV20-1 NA CSARGPTTVNNEQFF
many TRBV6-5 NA CASRERGTYNEQFF
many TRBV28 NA CASSAYRDSSRGEQYF
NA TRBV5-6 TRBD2 CASSLDPPGRTGELFF
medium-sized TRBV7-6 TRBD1 CASSLEAGGDRYGYTF
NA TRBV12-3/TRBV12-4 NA CASSLVAGMNTEAFF
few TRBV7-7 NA CASSFAQGDEKLFF
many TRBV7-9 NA CASSRQDDEQFF
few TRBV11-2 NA CASSLAPGTPLREQYF
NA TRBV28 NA CASRATDSWAF
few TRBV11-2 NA CASSFEGSRGETQYF
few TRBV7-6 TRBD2 CASSPRAGGPETQYF
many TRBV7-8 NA CASSPGRYPYEQYF
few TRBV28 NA CASITPGAVGYGYTF
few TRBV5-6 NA CASSLGHGSYNSPLHF
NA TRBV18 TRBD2 CASSLLAGLPGDTQYF
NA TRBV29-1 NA CSVGVGAKNIQYF
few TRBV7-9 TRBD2 CASSLGLAGTGDTQYF
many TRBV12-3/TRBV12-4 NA CASSLLAGGREPGELFF
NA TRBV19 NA CASSIGDFSGNTIYF
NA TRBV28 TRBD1 CASRSFGTGVTEAFF
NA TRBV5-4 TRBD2 CASSSALRAGGKETQYF
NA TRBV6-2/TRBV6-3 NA CASSNRRETQYF
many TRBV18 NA CASSLAQGDLQYF
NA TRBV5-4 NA CASSRAGGAPYNEQFF
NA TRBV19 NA CASSSAPTGSYEQYF
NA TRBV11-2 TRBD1 CASSLAGQGYYEQYF